This record looks at one TCR beta chain sequence and its context. What it binds is not known. The data originate from a study of Siglec-9 on CD8 T cells in melanoma. Study-wide results and limits: In melanoma tumors, a Siglec-9-marked effector memory CD8+ subset reportedly appeared to accumulate.

The CDR3 totals 16 residues. CDR1 and CDR2 (germline): MDHEN, SYDVKM. The V end was cut by 3 bases, the J end by 6 bases, with 21 bases between. TCRdb keeps only in-frame clones here, not all; method: immunoSEQ multiplex PCR. The sample yields about 36,000 clones, 80% to 85% seen once. This chain uses TRBV28 with TRBJ2-7, with a weak D call TRBD2 (5 bases). Sequenced: Siglec-9- CD8+ T cells sorted from blood. This TCR was sampled from a human donor in good health. CDR3 DNA sequence: TGTGCCAGCAGTTTTGGAGGTCCTACCCCTCTCTCCGAGCAGTACTTC. Protein product: CASSFGGPTPLSEQYF. The full variable domain, in which reference TRBV28 and TRBJ2-7 provide the parts outside the CDR3, is DVKVTQSSRYLVKRTGEKVFLECVQDMDHENMFWYRQDPGLGLRLIYFSYDVKMKEKGDIPEGYSVSREKKERFSLILESASTNQTSMYLCASSFGGPTPLSEQYFGPGTRLTVT.